The source of this T cell receptor beta chain is a study of blood T cell repertoires in COVID-19. Study-level background: From the United States, Italy and Spain came samples of acute and convalescent COVID-19. The analysed material was cDNA or gDNA that came from T cells, B-cell-depleted T cells, or PBMCs.

Assay used: immunoSEQ multiplex PCR; TCRdb lists only in-frame clones, some missing. The data show roughly 100,000 clones, about nine tenths seen once. The V gene lost 3 bases and the J gene lost 3 bases, with 24 bases spanning the gap. The CDR3 is made up of 20 amino acids. From germline, CDR1 is SGHDN and CDR2 FVKESK. Sequencing was performed on peripheral blood. This receptor was taken from a woman aged 50 to 60 with COVID-19, enrolled during active disease. This chain uses TRBV14 with TRBJ1-6; a possible D gene is TRBD1 (6 bases). The CDR3 sequence is CASSHPTKSFTGIYNSPLHF. The DNA for the CDR3 is TGTGCCAGCAGCCATCCTACCAAATCGTTTACAGGGATCTATAATTCACCCCTCCACTTT. The entire variable domain, with the rest obtained from reference TRBV14 and TRBJ1-6, is as follows: EAGVTQFPSHSVIEKGQTVTLRCDPISGHDNLYWYRRVMGKEIKFLLHFVKESKQDESGMPNNRFLAERTGGTYSTLKVQPAELEDSGVYFCASSHPTKSFTGIYNSPLHFGNGTRLTVT.